This T cell receptor (beta chain) originates from a study of T cell responses to AZD1222 COVID-19 vaccine. The CDR3 runs 16 residues. Germline loops: CDR1 LGHNA, CDR2 YSLEER. Trimming took 1 base from V and 0 from J, leaving 10 bases between them. Assay used: immunoSEQ multiplex PCR; TCRdb lists only in-frame clones, some missing. The sample records about 150,000 clones, roughly nine tenths being singletons. The gene calls are TRBV4-3 and TRBJ1-3; perhaps TRBD1 as D (5 bases). Sequenced material: peripheral blood, taken after recovery from COVID-19. The sequence was obtained from an adult who had recovered from COVID-19. CDR3 DNA: TGCGCCAGCAGCCAAGTCACAGGAGCCTCTGGAAACACCATATATTTT. It codes for CASSQVTGASGNTIYF.